This TCR beta chain was sequenced in a study of control samples from healthy donors and cancer patients. The V gene's germline CDR1 is SGHNT and CDR2 YYREEE (reference sequence). The CDR3 spans 14 residues. Trimming took off 4 bases at V and 1 base at J, with 11 bases between the two ends. Repertoires were generated with immunoSEQ multiplex PCR, while TCRdb's copy carries only in-frame clones and drops some. The data contain fewer than 120,000 clones, around nine tenths of them seen just once; the ten biggest clones take up around 3.5%. This receptor was identified in a woman in her sixties or seventies with lung cancer. The sequenced material came from PBMCs. This chain uses TRBV5-4 with TRBJ1-1; D unresolved. The DNA of the CDR3 is TGTGCCAGCAGCCTTCAGACTGCGAACACTGAAGCTTTCTTT. Its protein product is CASSLQTANTEAFF.